This passage covers 24 T cell receptor beta chains from one sample sequenced in a study of radiation and T cells in renal cell carcinoma. The time point: baseline pretreatment blood. Noted treatment: 15 Gy SBRT to primary tumor, nephrectomy 4 weeks later. TCRdb keeps only in-frame clones here, not all; method: immunoSEQ multiplex PCR. Counted here are about 150,000 clones, about 88% occurring once; the ten biggest clones make up approximately 12%. The input for sequencing was blood, taken from a patient whose treatment included radiotherapy and nephrectomy. All receptors come from a woman aged 45-60 years with renal cell carcinoma.

A remark on this clone: Mismatch with germline at one junction end may stem from a read error. CDR3 nucleotides: TGTGCCAGCAGTGAATCGACCACCGCGACCTATCGCTACACCTTC. Its translation is CASSESTTATYRYTF. The chain recombines TRBV25-1 with TRBJ1-2; D is unclear. CDR3 length: 15 amino acids. The germline CDR1 and CDR2 sequences are MGHDK and SYGVNS.

Notes on this clone: Other DNA sequences within the sample encode an identical CDR3. V and J are TRBV19 and TRBJ2-4; the match to TRBD1 covers 7 bases. Germline V gene sequence: CDR1 LNHDA, CDR2 SQIVND (reference sequence). The V segment lost 3 bases and the J segment 8 bases; nucleotides outside the gene matches: 4. There are 13 residues in the CDR3. The CDR3 region has the DNA TGTGCCAGTAGTATCCAGGGGGTAGACATTCAGTACTTC. Protein product: CASSIQGVDIQYF.

The chain links TRBV19 to TRBJ1-2, with TRBD1 as a possible D gene (6 bases). Trimming pared 6 bases from V and 1 base from J, leaving 12 bases between. The CDR3 has 14 residues. Germline CDR1 LNHDA, CDR2 SQIVND (reference sequence). CDR3 sequence: CASRILDSNYGYTF. In DNA, the CDR3 is TGTGCCAGTAGGATATTGGACAGTAACTATGGCTACACCTTC. Full variable domain (remainder filled in from reference TRBV19 and TRBJ1-2): DGGITQSPKYLFRKEGQNVTLSCEQNLNHDAMYWYRQDPGQGLRLIYYSQIVNDFQKGDIAEGYSVSREKKESFPLTVTSAQKNPTAFYLCASRILDSNYGYTFGSGTRLTVV.

The J gene is TRBJ2-7, the V gene TRBV5-6, with 9 nucleotides matching TRBD2. The trim removed 1 base at V and 2 bases at J, leaving 10 bases unmatched. Germline assignment: CDR1 SGHDT and CDR2 YYEEEE. The CDR3 loop spans 17 amino acids. Written as DNA, the CDR3 is TGTGCCAGCAGCTTGTATGGCGGGGGGGCCGATCCCTACGAGCAGTACTTC. Translating gives CASSLYGGGADPYEQYF.

The DNA of the CDR3 is TGTGCCAGCAGCCCGATTACAGGGGGCGGTGGCGGGGAGCTGTTTTTT. This codes for CASSPITGGGGGELFF. The chain is built from TRBV5-6 and TRBJ2-2; 9 nucleotides match TRBD1. This CDR3 contains 16 residues. In germline, CDR1 is SGHDT, CDR2 YYEEEE. After removal of 4 bases from V and 7 bases from J, the junction contained 11 bases not matched to a gene.

The genes are TRBV7-8 and TRBJ2-1; D is possibly TRBD2 (6 bases). Germline-derived CDR1 and CDR2 are SGHVS and FQNEAQ. Trimming shortened V by 2 bases and J by 5 bases, and 10 bases separated the two germline ends. The CDR3 consists of 14 residues. The CDR3 nucleotides read TGTGCCAGCAGCTTAACCTCGGGGGACAATGAGCAGTTCTTC. Its translation: CASSLTSGDNEQFF.

The J gene is TRBJ2-7, the V gene TRBV5-1, with a possible D match to TRBD1 (6 bases). Trimming took 6 bases from V and 2 from J, leaving 12 bases between them. This CDR3 has 13 residues. The V gene's germline CDR1 is SGHRS and CDR2 YFSETQ. The CDR3 nucleotides read TGCGCCAGCACCCTGGACAGCGCCTACGAGCAGTACTTC. It is translated as CASTLDSAYEQYF.

This clone was detected once. This chain connects TRBV7-9 to TRBJ1-6; D ambiguous. This CDR3 spans 16 amino acids. The germline V gene encodes CDR1 SEHNR and CDR2 FQNEAQ (reference sequence). V shed 6 bases and J shed 0 bases, with 12 bases lying between them. The chain's CDR3 is CASSEPESSYNSPLHF. CDR3 nucleotides: TGTGCCAGCAGTGAACCAGAGAGCTCCTATAATTCACCCCTCCACTTT.

J is TRBJ1-1 and V is TRBV7-2; D unclear. Trimming pared 3 bases from V and 1 base from J, leaving 3 bases between. In germline, CDR1 is SGHTA, CDR2 FQGNSA. The CDR3 is 12 residues long. In nucleotides, the CDR3 is TGTGCCAGCAGCTTTAGGAACACTGAAGCTTTCTTT. Translation: CASSFRNTEAFF.

The chain recombines TRBV7-3 with TRBJ2-2; 12 positions agree with TRBD2. This CDR3 has 16 amino acids. The V gene end was trimmed by 5 bases and the J gene end by 5 bases; junction bases not matched to a gene: 6. The germline CDR1 and CDR2 sequences are SGHTA and FQGTGA. In DNA form, the CDR3 reads TGTGCCAGCAGCGAACTAGCGGGGGGCATTACCGGGGAGCTGTTTTTT. It yields the protein CASSELAGGITGELFF. Complete variable domain (other parts from reference TRBV7-3 and TRBJ2-2): GAGVSQTPSNKVTEKGKYVELRCDPISGHTALYWYRQSLGQGPEFLIYFQGTGAADDSGLPNDRFFAVRPEGSVSTLKIQRTERGDSAVYLCASSELAGGITGELFFGEGSRLTVL.

V and J are TRBV10-3 and TRBJ2-4; a possible D gene is TRBD1 (5 bases). The germline V gene has CDR1 ENHRY and CDR2 SYGVKD. The CDR3 spans 14 residues. Trimming stripped 3 bases from V and 7 bases from J, with 13 bases between. The DNA for the CDR3 is TGTGCCATCAGTGAAAGGGGCCCTGGGAACATTCAGTACTTC. Translation gives CAISERGPGNIQYF.

V gene TRBV5-6 combines with J gene TRBJ1-5; maybe TRBD1 (6 bases). Trimming removed 5 bases at V and 0 bases at J, with 12 bases between. CDR1 is SGHDT and CDR2 is YYEEEE in the germline V gene. This CDR3 is built from 15 residues. CDR3 loop: CASSQGYRSNQPQHF. CDR3 bases: TGTGCCAGCAGTCAGGGGTATCGTAGCAATCAGCCCCAGCATTTT.

V is TRBV6-1 and J is TRBJ2-4, with D possibly being TRBD2 (7 bases). V lost 2 bases, J lost 6 bases, and 14 bases lay in between. The germline gives CDR1 MNHNS, CDR2 SASEGT. The CDR3 consists of 15 residues. CDR3 sequence (DNA): TGTGCCAGCAGTGAATCGGGGGGAGGGGGAAACATTCAGTACTTC. It yields the protein CASSESGGGGNIQYF.

This clone was observed a few times. V gene TRBV14 combines with J gene TRBJ1-1; D unclear. Trimming removed 0 bases at V and 3 bases at J, with 8 bases between. Germline V gives CDR1 SGHDN, CDR2 FVKESK. This CDR3 spans 14 amino acids. The CDR3 reads CASSQEKEDTEAFF. CDR3 DNA: TGTGCCAGCAGCCAAGAGAAGGAGGACACTGAAGCTTTCTTT.

The CDR3 protein is CASSVTDNSNQPQHF. In nucleotides, the CDR3 is TGTGCCAGCAGCGTAACAGACAATAGCAATCAGCCCCAGCATTTT. The V and J genes are TRBV9 and TRBJ1-5; no clear D. The CDR3 contains 15 residues. Trimming took 1 base from V and 0 from J, leaving 8 bases between them. Germline-derived CDR1 and CDR2 are SGDLS and YYNGEE.

Only one count was recorded for this clone. This chain uses TRBV7-3 with TRBJ2-3; D might be TRBD1 (5 bases). The germline V and J ends were trimmed by 4 bases and 6 bases, with 17 bases remaining between them. The CDR3 runs 15 residues. Germline values: CDR1 SGHTA, CDR2 FQGTGA. CDR3 DNA sequence: TGTGCCAGCAGCTCCTCAGGGATAGCAGCGGATACGCAGTATTTT. Protein product: CASSSSGIAADTQYF.

The chain combines TRBV9 with TRBJ1-2; tentative D call: TRBD1 (5 bases). V lost 4 bases and J 8 bases, leaving 15 bases between the germline ends. This CDR3 contains 13 residues. Germline values: CDR1 SGDLS, CDR2 YYNGEE. This CDR3 reads CASSYLGRGGYTF. The CDR3 nucleotides are TGTGCCAGCAGCTACTTGGGGCGTGGAGGCTACACCTTC. The full variable domain, its missing parts supplied by reference TRBV9 and TRBJ1-2, is DSGVTQTPKHLITATGQRVTLRCSPRSGDLSVYWYQQSLDQGLQFLIQYYNGEERAKGNILERFSAQQFPDLHSELNLSSLELGDSALYFCASSYLGRGGYTFGSGTRLTVV.

The chain joins TRBV11-2 to TRBJ1-4, with 7 bases aligning to TRBD1. The V segment lost 5 bases and the J segment 5 bases; nucleotides outside the gene matches: 11. This CDR3 has 16 residues. CDR1 and CDR2 (germline): SGHAT, FQNNGV. CDR3 amino acids: CASSPLRTGGNEKLFF. The CDR3 bases are TGTGCCAGCAGCCCCCTCCGGACAGGCGGGAATGAAAAACTGTTTTTT.

V usage is TRBV15 and J usage is TRBJ1-2; D remains ambiguous. Trimming took 1 base from V and 8 from J, leaving 14 bases between them. The CDR3 contains 14 residues. CDR1 is LNHNV, CDR2 YYDKDF, per germline (reference sequence). CDR3 protein: CATSRARDWSGYTF. The CDR3 DNA is TGTGCCACCAGCAGAGCAAGGGATTGGAGCGGCTACACCTTC.

The chain employs TRBV28 and TRBJ2-1, with 13 bases identical to TRBD2. The CDR3 spans 14 residues. Trimming removed 8 bases from V and 5 bases from J; junction bases left unmatched: 3. Germline V gene sequence: CDR1 MDHEN, CDR2 SYDVKM. The CDR3 DNA reads as TGTGCCAGCCGAACTAGCGGGGGGGACAATGAGCAGTTCTTC. Its protein product is CASRTSGGDNEQFF.

J is TRBJ1-5 and V is TRBV19; TRBD1 is a possible D gene (5 bases). V shed 8 bases and J shed 5 bases, with 13 bases lying between them. In germline, CDR1 is LNHDA, CDR2 SQIVND (reference sequence). The CDR3 length is 13 residues. CDR3 nucleotides: TGTGCCAGTGAGATGGGGGGGTATCAGCCCCAGCATTTT. Its protein product is CASEMGGYQPQHF.

This chain uses TRBV7-9 with TRBJ1-1; the D gene is possibly TRBD1 (5 bases). V gave up 6 bases and J gave up 7 bases, with 15 bases separating them. The CDR3 is 13 residues long. Germline V gene data show CDR1 as SEHNR and CDR2 as FQNEAQ (reference sequence). The CDR3 protein is CASREGGAFEAFF. The CDR3 DNA reads as TGTGCCAGCAGGGAGGGAGGGGCGTTTGAAGCTTTCTTT.

The J gene is TRBJ1-3, the V gene TRBV6-6; no definite D call. Trimming shortened V by 2 bases and J by 6 bases, and 8 bases separated the two germline ends. CDR1 MNHNY and CDR2 SVGAGI come from the germline V gene (reference sequence). There are 13 residues in the CDR3. CDR3 nucleotide sequence: TGTGCCAGCAGTTACCTATCGGAAAACACCATATATTTT. Residues: CASSYLSENTIYF.

The chain joins TRBV30 to TRBJ2-3; 7 nucleotides agree with TRBD1. This CDR3 has 14 residues. V lost 5 bases and J lost 2; bases outside the gene matches: 7. Germline loops: CDR1 GTSNPN, CDR2 SVGIG (reference sequence). The CDR3 sequence is CAWGEGAPTDTQYF. CDR3 nucleotides: TGTGCCTGGGGCGAGGGGGCCCCCACAGATACGCAGTATTTT.